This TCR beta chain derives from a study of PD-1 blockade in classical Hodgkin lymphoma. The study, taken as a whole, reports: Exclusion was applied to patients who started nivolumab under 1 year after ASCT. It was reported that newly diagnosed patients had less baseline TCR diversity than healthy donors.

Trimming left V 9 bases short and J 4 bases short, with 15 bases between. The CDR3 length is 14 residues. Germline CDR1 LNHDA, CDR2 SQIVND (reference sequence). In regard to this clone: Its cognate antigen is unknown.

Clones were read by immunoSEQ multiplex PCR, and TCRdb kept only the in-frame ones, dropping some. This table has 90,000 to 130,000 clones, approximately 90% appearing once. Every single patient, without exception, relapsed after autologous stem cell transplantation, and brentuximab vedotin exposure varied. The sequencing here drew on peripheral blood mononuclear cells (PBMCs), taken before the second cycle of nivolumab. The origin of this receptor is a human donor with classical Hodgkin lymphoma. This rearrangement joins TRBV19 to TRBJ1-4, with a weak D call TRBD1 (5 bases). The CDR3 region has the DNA TGTGCCAGCACAAGGGGACGGAGTAATGAAAAACTGTTTTTT. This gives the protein CASTRGRSNEKLFF.